The present T cell receptor (beta chain) was sequenced within a study of blood T cell repertoires in COVID-19. The overall study: Sites in the United States, Italy and Spain provided acute and convalescent COVID-19 samples.

TCRdb's table, derived via immunoSEQ multiplex PCR, lists solely in-frame clones and lacks some. The sample carries approximately 94,000 clones, 70% to 90% recorded once. The CDR3 extends over 14 amino acids. The ends lost 5 bases at V and 3 bases at J; junction bases unmatched: 3. Germline CDR1 and CDR2: KGHSH and LQKENI. Sequencing used peripheral blood. The clonotype was recovered from a woman in her 70s with acute or convalescent COVID-19. This rearrangement joins TRBV18 to TRBJ1-1, with TRBD1 matching over 10 bases. DNA of the CDR3: TGTGCCAGCTCAAAGGACAGGGGGGACACTGAAGCTTTCTTT. It is translated as CASSKDRGDTEAFF.